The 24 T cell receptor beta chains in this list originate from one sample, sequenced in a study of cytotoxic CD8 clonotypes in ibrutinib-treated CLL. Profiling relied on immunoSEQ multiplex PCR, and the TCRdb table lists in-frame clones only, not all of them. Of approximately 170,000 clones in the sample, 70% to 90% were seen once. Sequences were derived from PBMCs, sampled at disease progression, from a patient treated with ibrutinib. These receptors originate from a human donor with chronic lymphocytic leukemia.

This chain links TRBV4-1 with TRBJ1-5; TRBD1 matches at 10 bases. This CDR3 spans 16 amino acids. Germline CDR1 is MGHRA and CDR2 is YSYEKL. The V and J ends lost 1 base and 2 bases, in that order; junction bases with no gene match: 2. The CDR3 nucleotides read TGCGCCAGCAGCCAAGCCGGGACAGGGGGCAATCAGCCCCAGCATTTT. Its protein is CASSQAGTGGNQPQHF.

The DNA for the CDR3 is TGTGCCAGCAGCTTACTTGACAATGAGCAGTTCTTC. It codes for CASSLLDNEQFF. V usage is TRBV7-3 and J usage is TRBJ2-1; D uncertain. This CDR3 is built from 12 residues. V was pared by 2 bases and J by 5 bases, with 4 bases between. Per germline, CDR1 SGHTA and CDR2 FQGTGA.

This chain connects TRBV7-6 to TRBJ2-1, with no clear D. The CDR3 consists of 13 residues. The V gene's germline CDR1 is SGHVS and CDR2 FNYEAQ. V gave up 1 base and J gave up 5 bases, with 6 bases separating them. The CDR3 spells CASSLDANNEQFF. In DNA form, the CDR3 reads TGTGCCAGCAGCTTAGACGCTAACAATGAGCAGTTCTTC.

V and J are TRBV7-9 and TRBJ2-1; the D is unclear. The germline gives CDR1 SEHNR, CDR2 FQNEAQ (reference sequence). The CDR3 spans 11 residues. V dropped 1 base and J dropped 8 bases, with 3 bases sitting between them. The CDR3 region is CASSLEYEQFF. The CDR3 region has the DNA TGTGCCAGCAGCTTAGAATATGAGCAGTTCTTC.

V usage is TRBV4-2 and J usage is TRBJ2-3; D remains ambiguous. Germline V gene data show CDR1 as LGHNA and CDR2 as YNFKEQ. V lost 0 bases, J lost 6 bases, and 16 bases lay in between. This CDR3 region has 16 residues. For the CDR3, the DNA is TGTGCCAGCAGCCAAGAATTAACACGCGGCATGGATACGCAGTATTTT. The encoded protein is CASSQELTRGMDTQYF.

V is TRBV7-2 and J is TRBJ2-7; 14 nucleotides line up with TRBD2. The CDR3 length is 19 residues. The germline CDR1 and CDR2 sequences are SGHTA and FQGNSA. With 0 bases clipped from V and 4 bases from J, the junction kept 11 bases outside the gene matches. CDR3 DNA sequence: TGTGCCAGCAGCTTAGCCACCCCGGGACTAGCGGGAGCTCAATACGAGCAGTACTTC. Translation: CASSLATPGLAGAQYEQYF. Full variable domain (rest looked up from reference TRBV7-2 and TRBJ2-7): GAGVSQSPSNKVTEKGKDVELRCDPISGHTALYWYRQSLGQGLEFLIYFQGNSAPDKSGLPSDRFSAERTGGSVSTLTIQRTQQEDSAVYLCASSLATPGLAGAQYEQYFGPGTRLTVT.

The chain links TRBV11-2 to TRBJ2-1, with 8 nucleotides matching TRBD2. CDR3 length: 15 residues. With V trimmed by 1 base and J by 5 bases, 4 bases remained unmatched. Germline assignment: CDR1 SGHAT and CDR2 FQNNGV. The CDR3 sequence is CASSLAGGDHNEQFF. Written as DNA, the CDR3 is TGTGCCAGCAGCTTAGCGGGAGGGGACCACAATGAGCAGTTCTTC. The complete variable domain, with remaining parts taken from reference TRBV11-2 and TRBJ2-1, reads EAGVAQSPRYKIIEKRQSVAFWCNPISGHATLYWYQQILGQGPKLLIQFQNNGVVDDSQLPKDRFSAERLKGVDSTLKIQPAKLEDSAVYLCASSLAGGDHNEQFFGPGTRLTVL.

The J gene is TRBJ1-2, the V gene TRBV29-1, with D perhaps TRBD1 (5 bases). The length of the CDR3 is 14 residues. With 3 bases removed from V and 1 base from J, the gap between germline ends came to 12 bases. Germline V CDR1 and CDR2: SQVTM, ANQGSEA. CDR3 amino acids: CSVEGPEINYGYTF. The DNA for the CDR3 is TGCAGCGTTGAGGGACCAGAAATTAACTATGGCTACACCTTC.

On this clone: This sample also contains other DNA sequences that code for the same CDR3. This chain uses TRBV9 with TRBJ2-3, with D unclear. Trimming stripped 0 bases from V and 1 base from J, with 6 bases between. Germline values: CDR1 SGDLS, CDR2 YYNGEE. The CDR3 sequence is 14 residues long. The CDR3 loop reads CASSVGTGTDTQYF. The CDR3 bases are TGTGCCAGCAGCGTAGGGACCGGCACAGATACGCAGTATTTT.

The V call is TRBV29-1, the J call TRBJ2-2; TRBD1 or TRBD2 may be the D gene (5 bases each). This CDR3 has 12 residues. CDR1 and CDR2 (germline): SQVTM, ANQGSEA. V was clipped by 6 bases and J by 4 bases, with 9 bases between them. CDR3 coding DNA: TGCAGCGTGAGGGACGTCACCGGGGAGCTGTTTTTT. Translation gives CSVRDVTGELFF.

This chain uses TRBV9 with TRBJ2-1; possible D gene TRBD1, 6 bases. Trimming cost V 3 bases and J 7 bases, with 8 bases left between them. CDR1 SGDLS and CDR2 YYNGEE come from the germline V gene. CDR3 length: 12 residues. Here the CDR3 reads CASSAGVNEQFF. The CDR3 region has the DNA TGTGCCAGCAGCGCAGGGGTGAATGAGCAGTTCTTC. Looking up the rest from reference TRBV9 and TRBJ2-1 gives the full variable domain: DSGVTQTPKHLITATGQRVTLRCSPRSGDLSVYWYQQSLDQGLQFLIQYYNGEERAKGNILERFSAQQFPDLHSELNLSSLELGDSALYFCASSAGVNEQFFGPGTRLTVL.

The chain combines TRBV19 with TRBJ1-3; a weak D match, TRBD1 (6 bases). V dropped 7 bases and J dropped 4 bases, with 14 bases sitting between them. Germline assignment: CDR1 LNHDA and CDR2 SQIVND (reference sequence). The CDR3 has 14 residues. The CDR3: CASMGPQGGNTIYF. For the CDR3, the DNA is TGTGCCAGTATGGGTCCGCAGGGGGGAAACACCATATATTTT. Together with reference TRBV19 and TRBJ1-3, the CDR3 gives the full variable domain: DGGITQSPKYLFRKEGQNVTLSCEQNLNHDAMYWYRQDPGQGLRLIYYSQIVNDFQKGDIAEGYSVSREKKESFPLTVTSAQKNPTAFYLCASMGPQGGNTIYFGEGSWLTVV.

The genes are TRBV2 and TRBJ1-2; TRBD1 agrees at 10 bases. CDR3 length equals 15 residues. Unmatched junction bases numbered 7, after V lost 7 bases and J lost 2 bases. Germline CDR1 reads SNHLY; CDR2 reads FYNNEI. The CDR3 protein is CASMGLGQGNYGYTF. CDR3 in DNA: TGTGCCAGCATGGGTTTGGGACAGGGGAACTATGGCTACACCTTC.

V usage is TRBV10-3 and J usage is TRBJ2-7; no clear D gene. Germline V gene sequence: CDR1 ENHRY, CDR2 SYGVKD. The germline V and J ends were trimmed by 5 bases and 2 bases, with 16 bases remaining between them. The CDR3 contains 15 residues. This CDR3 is CAISPRTDTTYEQYF. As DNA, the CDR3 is TGTGCCATCAGTCCCCGGACCGACACAACCTACGAGCAGTACTTC.

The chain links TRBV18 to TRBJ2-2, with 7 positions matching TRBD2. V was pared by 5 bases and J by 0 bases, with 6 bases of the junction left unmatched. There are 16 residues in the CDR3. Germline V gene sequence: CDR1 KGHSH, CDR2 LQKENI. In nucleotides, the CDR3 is TGTGCCAGCTCATCGCTAGCGGACACGAACACCGGGGAGCTGTTTTTT. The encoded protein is CASSSLADTNTGELFF.

CDR3 coding DNA: TGCGCCAGCAGCCCCCAGCCGCGCACAGATACGCAGTATTTT. Its protein is CASSPQPRTDTQYF. The chain joins TRBV5-1 to TRBJ2-3, with D uncertain. V shed 4 bases and J shed 1 base, with 10 bases lying between them. Germline CDR1 reads SGHRS; CDR2 reads YFSETQ. The CDR3 length is 14 residues.

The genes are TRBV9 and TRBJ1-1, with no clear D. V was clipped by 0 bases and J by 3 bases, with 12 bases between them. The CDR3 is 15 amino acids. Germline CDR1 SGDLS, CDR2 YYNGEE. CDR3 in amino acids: CASSVGPGWDTEAFF. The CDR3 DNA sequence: TGTGCCAGCAGCGTAGGTCCGGGTTGGGACACTGAAGCTTTCTTT.

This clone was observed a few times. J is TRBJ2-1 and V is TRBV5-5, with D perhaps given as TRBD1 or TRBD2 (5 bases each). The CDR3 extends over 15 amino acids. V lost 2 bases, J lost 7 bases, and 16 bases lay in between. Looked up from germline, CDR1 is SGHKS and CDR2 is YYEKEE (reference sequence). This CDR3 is CASSFALGEQNEQFF. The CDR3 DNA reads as TGTGCCAGCAGCTTCGCCCTAGGGGAGCAGAATGAGCAGTTCTTC.

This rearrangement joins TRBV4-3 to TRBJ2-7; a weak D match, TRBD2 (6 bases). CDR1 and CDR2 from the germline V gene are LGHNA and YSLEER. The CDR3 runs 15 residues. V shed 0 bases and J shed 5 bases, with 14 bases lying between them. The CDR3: CASSQDYLGGDEQYF. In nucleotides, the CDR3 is TGCGCCAGCAGCCAAGATTATTTGGGGGGTGACGAGCAGTACTTC.

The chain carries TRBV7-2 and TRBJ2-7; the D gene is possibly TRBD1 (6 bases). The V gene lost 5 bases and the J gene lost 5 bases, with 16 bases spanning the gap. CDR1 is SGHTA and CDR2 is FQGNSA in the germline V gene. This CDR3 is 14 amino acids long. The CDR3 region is CASSQSGTNNEQYF. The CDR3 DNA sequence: TGTGCCAGCAGCCAATCCGGGACAAACAACGAGCAGTACTTC.

CDR3: CASSYSGGDAQPQHF. CDR3 nucleotides: TGTGCCAGCAGTTACTCAGGGGGCGACGCTCAGCCCCAGCATTTT. The genes are TRBV6-5 and TRBJ1-5; 7 bases line up with TRBD1. With 0 bases clipped from V and 6 bases from J, the junction kept 5 bases outside the gene matches. CDR1 and CDR2 (germline): MNHEY, SVGAGI. The CDR3 spans 15 residues.

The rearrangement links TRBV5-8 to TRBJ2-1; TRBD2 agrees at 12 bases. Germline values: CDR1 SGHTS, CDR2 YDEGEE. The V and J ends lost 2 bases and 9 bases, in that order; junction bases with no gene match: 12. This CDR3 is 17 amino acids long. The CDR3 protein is CASSFDTTSGSYGEQFF. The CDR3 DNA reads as TGTGCCAGCAGCTTCGACACGACTAGCGGGAGTTACGGTGAGCAGTTCTTC.

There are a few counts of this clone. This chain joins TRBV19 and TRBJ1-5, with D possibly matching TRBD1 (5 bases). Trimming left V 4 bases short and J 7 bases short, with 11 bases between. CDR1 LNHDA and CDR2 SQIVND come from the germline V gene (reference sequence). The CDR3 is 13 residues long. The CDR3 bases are TGTGCCAGTAGTAGGGGGACCTTCCAGCCCCAGCATTTT. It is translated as CASSRGTFQPQHF.

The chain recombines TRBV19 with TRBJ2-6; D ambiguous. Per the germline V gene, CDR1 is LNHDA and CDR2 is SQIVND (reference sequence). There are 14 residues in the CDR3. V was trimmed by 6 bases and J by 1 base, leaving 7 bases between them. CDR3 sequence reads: CASRWASGANVLTF. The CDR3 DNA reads TGTGCCAGTAGATGGGCGTCTGGGGCCAACGTCCTGACTTTC.